Presented here are 26 T cell receptor beta chains from one specimen sequenced in a study of T cell repertoires in cytomegalovirus infection. Each CDR3 protein gets one entry after TCRdb re-called the reads with MiXCR. The sample contains approximately 290,000 distinct CDR3 sequences, roughly 26% of which appear only once. The sample was PBMCs. Source of these receptors: a human donor in good health (CMV status not recorded). Some clones in this sample may be carry-over from other donors' samples.

This chain uses TRBV12-3 or TRBV12-4 with TRBJ1-5; the D gene is possibly TRBD1 (6 bases). With 6 bases removed from V and 7 bases from J, the gap between germline ends came to 19 bases. The CDR3 spans 15 residues. The CDR3 spells CASSLHTTGNQPQHF. DNA of the CDR3: TGTGCCAGCAGCCTACACACCACAGGGAACCAGCCCCAGCATTTT.

This clonotype showed up just a few times. The chain carries TRBV2 and TRBJ2-7, with D possibly being TRBD1 (6 bases). V was pared by 3 bases and J by 4 bases, with 13 bases between. There are 14 residues in the CDR3. Per germline, CDR1 SNHLY and CDR2 FYNNEI. The CDR3 DNA is TGTGCCAGCAGTGAGCAGGGGATCCTATACGAGCAGTACTTC. Translating it yields CASSEQGILYEQYF.

Ten or more counts support this clonotype. The chain carries TRBV7-2 and TRBJ1-5, with 7 bases fitting TRBD1. With 4 bases clipped from V and 6 bases from J, the junction kept 6 bases outside the gene matches. CDR3 size: 14 residues. Germline V gene data show CDR1 as SGHTA and CDR2 as FQGNSA. CDR3 amino acids: CASSYRGQGQPQHF. The CDR3 DNA reads TGTGCCAGCAGCTACAGGGGCCAGGGTCAGCCCCAGCATTTT.

This clonotype was recorded many times. A read error may account for a junction end that differs from germline. The chain combines TRBV7-2 with TRBJ2-5; 8 nucleotides align to TRBD2. Germline-derived CDR1 and CDR2 are SGHTA and FQGNSA. The CDR3 runs to 15 residues. CDR3 DNA sequence: TGTGCCAGCAGTTTAGCGGGAACCTTCCAAGAGACCCAGTACTTC. This codes for CASSLAGTFQETQYF. Combining the CDR3 with reference TRBV7-2 and TRBJ2-5 gives the whole variable domain GAGVSQSPSNKVTEKGKDVELRCDPISGHTALYWYRQSLGQGLEFLIYFQGNSAPDKSGLPSDRFSAERTGGSVSTLTIQRTQQEDSAVYLCASSLAGTFQETQYFGPGTRLLVL.

This chain joins TRBV20-1 and TRBJ2-3; 8 bases map to TRBD1. Germline CDR1 is DFQATT and CDR2 is SNEGSKA (reference sequence). The CDR3 covers 16 residues. The V and J ends lost 5 bases and 0 bases, in that order; junction bases with no gene match: 10. DNA for the CDR3: TGCAGTGCTGGAACCTTGGGACAGGCTAGCACAGATACGCAGTATTTT. Protein: CSAGTLGQASTDTQYF.

This sequence joins TRBV5-5 and TRBJ1-2, with 8 bases identical to TRBD1. The germline V gene encodes CDR1 SGHKS and CDR2 YYEKEE (reference sequence). The CDR3 extends over 13 amino acids. Germline trimming cut 5 bases from V and 7 bases from J; bases unmatched to any gene: 7. This chain's CDR3 is CASSSGQGSGYTF. The CDR3 coding sequence is TGTGCCAGCAGTTCCGGACAGGGTAGTGGCTACACCTTC.

CDR3 protein: CASSGRLVASDTQYF. The CDR3 nucleotides are TGTGCCAGCAGTGGGCGACTAGTTGCAAGCGATACGCAGTATTTT. This rearrangement joins TRBV6-1 to TRBJ2-3; possibly TRBD2 for D (6 bases). This CDR3 is built from 15 residues. With 4 bases removed from V and 6 bases from J, the gap between germline ends came to 17 bases. Germline CDR1 reads MNHNS; CDR2 reads SASEGT.

The V and J genes are TRBV28 and TRBJ2-7, with D perhaps TRBD1 (6 bases). Trimming shortened V by 2 bases and J by 3 bases, and 11 bases separated the two germline ends. This CDR3 is 14 amino acids long. CDR1 and CDR2 (germline): MDHEN, SYDVKM. DNA for the CDR3: TGTGCCAGCAGTTTAAGTGGACAGAACTACGAGCAGTACTTC. It codes for CASSLSGQNYEQYF.

This clonotype occurred a few times. V usage is TRBV20-1 and J usage is TRBJ2-3; TRBD1 agrees at 9 bases. The CDR3 contains 16 residues. Per germline, CDR1 DFQATT and CDR2 SNEGSKA (reference sequence). V trimming: 3 bases; J trimming: 2 bases; junction bases outside the gene matches: 9. CDR3: CSASARDRENTDTQYF. The CDR3, as DNA: TGCAGTGCTAGTGCCCGGGACAGGGAGAACACAGATACGCAGTATTTT.

The V gene is TRBV24-1, the J gene TRBJ2-6; maybe TRBD1 (6 bases). V shed 5 bases and J shed 4 bases, with 14 bases lying between them. The CDR3 is 16 amino acids. Germline V CDR1 and CDR2: KGHDR, SFDVKD. This CDR3 reads CATSAHSGDGANVLTF. CDR3 bases: TGTGCCACCAGTGCCCATTCAGGGGACGGGGCCAACGTCCTGACTTTC.

The genes are TRBV19 and TRBJ2-5; tentatively, D is TRBD1 or TRBD2 (5 bases each). Germline V gene data show CDR1 as LNHDA and CDR2 as SQIVND (reference sequence). The V end lost 4 bases, the J end lost 3 bases, and 12 bases lay between the germline ends. The CDR3 is 14 amino acids. CDR3 bases: TGTGCCAGTAGTAGAGGGGAGTTTGAAGAGACCCAGTACTTC. As protein: CASSRGEFEETQYF.

This clonotype has more than one count but fewer than ten. The J gene is TRBJ1-5, the V gene TRBV7-2, with a tentative D call TRBD1 (6 bases). Germline CDR1 SGHTA, CDR2 FQGNSA. V lost 5 bases and J lost 7, with 18 bases in between. The CDR3 covers 15 residues. The CDR3, as DNA: TGTGCCAGCAGCATGCAACAGGGATCTGAACAGCCCCAGCATTTT. It yields the protein CASSMQQGSEQPQHF.

The chain combines TRBV24-1 with TRBJ1-5, with 9 bases matching TRBD1. J lost 7 bases, V lost 9 bases, and 6 bases had no gene match. The germline V gene has CDR1 KGHDR and CDR2 SFDVKD. This CDR3 has 13 residues. This CDR3 is CATAGTGNQPQHF. CDR3 bases: TGTGCCACCGCCGGGACAGGGAACCAGCCCCAGCATTTT.

The sample holds one count of this clonotype. J is TRBJ2-5 and V is TRBV7-9, with no clear D. V lost 5 bases, J lost 1 base, and 11 bases lay in between. Germline CDR1 is SEHNR and CDR2 is FQNEAQ (reference sequence). The CDR3 is 14 residues long. In DNA, the CDR3 is TGTGCCAGCAGCCGCCTGGTGAGCCAAGAGACCCAGTACTTC. Its protein is CASSRLVSQETQYF.

This clonotype came up many times. For the CDR3, the DNA is TGTGCCATCAGTGAGGGGGGGGCCTATGGCTACACCTTC. Protein product: CAISEGGAYGYTF. This chain joins TRBV10-3 and TRBJ1-2; D may be TRBD1 (6 bases). Trimming stripped 2 bases from V and 4 bases from J, with 8 bases between. Looked up from germline, CDR1 is ENHRY and CDR2 is SYGVKD. This CDR3 region has 13 residues.

In this sample, this clonotype turned up many times. This rearrangement joins TRBV7-9 to TRBJ2-1, with 10 bases aligning to TRBD1. CDR1 and CDR2 from the germline V gene are SEHNR and FQNEAQ (reference sequence). The V gene end was trimmed by 5 bases and the J gene end by 4 bases; junction bases not matched to a gene: 8. This CDR3 region has 16 residues. CDR3 sequence (DNA): TGTGCCAGCAGCAATCTCCGGGACAGGGGATACAATGAGCAGTTCTTC. As protein: CASSNLRDRGYNEQFF.

This clonotype was seen a handful of times. The chain has TRBV18 and TRBJ1-2; no definite D call. Germline V CDR1 and CDR2: KGHSH, LQKENI. With 1 base removed from V and 2 bases from J, the gap between germline ends came to 8 bases. The CDR3 length is 14 residues. CDR3 region: CASSPRVENYGYTF. CDR3 nucleotide sequence: TGTGCCAGCTCACCACGGGTGGAGAACTATGGCTACACCTTC. Looking up the rest from reference TRBV18 and TRBJ1-2 gives the full variable domain: NAGVMQNPRHLVRRRGQEARLRCSPMKGHSHVYWYRQLPEEGLKFMVYLQKENIIDESGMPKERFSAEFPKEGPSILRIQQVVRGDSAAYFCASSPRVENYGYTFGSGTRLTVV.

A few counts support this clonotype. This sequence joins TRBV20-1 and TRBJ2-1; TRBD2 matches at 13 bases. Germline V CDR1 and CDR2: DFQATT, SNEGSKA (reference sequence). Germline trimming cut 6 bases from V and 3 bases from J; bases unmatched to any gene: 11. The CDR3 sequence is 17 residues long. The CDR3 region is CSAEGGLAGEYYNEQFF. The CDR3 nucleotides are TGCAGTGCCGAAGGCGGACTAGCGGGAGAGTACTACAATGAGCAGTTCTTC.

This chain uses TRBV5-6 with TRBJ1-1; D unresolved. Germline loops: CDR1 SGHDT, CDR2 YYEEEE. This CDR3 has 15 amino acids. V was pared by 2 bases and J by 1 base, with 12 bases between. In DNA, the CDR3 is TGTGCCAGCAGCTTAGGGCTTACGGGGAACACTGAAGCTTTCTTT. This gives the protein CASSLGLTGNTEAFF.

This clonotype turned up a few times. The V call is TRBV11-2, the J call TRBJ2-3; TRBD2 aligns across 11 bases. Germline V gene lookup returns CDR1 SGHAT and CDR2 FQNNGV. This CDR3 has 16 residues. V shed 5 bases and J 5 bases; nucleotides not matched to a gene: 9. The CDR3 reads CASSLLAGEGQDTQYF. CDR3 nucleotides: TGTGCCAGCAGCCTACTAGCGGGAGAGGGGCAAGATACGCAGTATTTT. Filled out from reference TRBV11-2 and TRBJ2-3, the complete variable domain reads EAGVAQSPRYKIIEKRQSVAFWCNPISGHATLYWYQQILGQGPKLLIQFQNNGVVDDSQLPKDRFSAERLKGVDSTLKIQPAKLEDSAVYLCASSLLAGEGQDTQYFGPGTRLTVL.

This clonotype was counted only a few times. CDR3 residues: CASSGGLAVTGELFF. The CDR3 region has the DNA TGTGCCAGCAGCGGGGGACTAGCGGTTACCGGGGAGCTGTTTTTT. This chain connects TRBV7-4 to TRBJ2-2, with TRBD2 matching over 11 bases. Unmatched junction bases numbered 4, after V lost 5 bases and J lost 5 bases. The CDR3 is made up of 15 amino acids. Germline-derived CDR1 and CDR2 are SGHVT and SQSDAQ.

This rearrangement joins TRBV24-1 to TRBJ2-2; possible D gene TRBD2, 5 bases. Looked up from germline, CDR1 is KGHDR and CDR2 is SFDVKD. CDR3 length: 16 amino acids. V gave up 6 bases and J gave up 1 base, with 14 bases separating them. The DNA of the CDR3 is TGTGCCACCAGTAGCGCGAGGAGGAGGAACACCGGGGAGCTGTTTTTT. Amino acids: CATSSARRRNTGELFF.

This clonotype was detected ten times or more. CDR3 sequence reads: CASSLGLAGAYYEQYF. The CDR3, as DNA: TGTGCCAGCAGCTTGGGGCTAGCGGGAGCCTACTACGAGCAGTACTTC. The chain has TRBV7-2 and TRBJ2-7; 10 bases are shared with TRBD2. V lost 3 bases, J lost 3 bases, and 8 bases stayed unmatched. Germline V CDR1 and CDR2: SGHTA, FQGNSA. The CDR3 has 16 amino acids.

This clonotype showed up just a few times. V is TRBV30 and J is TRBJ1-2; 7 bases are shared with TRBD1. Trimming removed 0 bases from V and 8 bases from J; junction bases left unmatched: 6. Per germline, CDR1 GTSNPN and CDR2 SVGIG (reference sequence). The length of the CDR3 is 13 residues. CDR3 region: CAWSVDGQVGYTF. The DNA of the CDR3 is TGTGCCTGGAGTGTAGATGGACAGGTCGGCTACACCTTC.

This sequence joins TRBV29-1 and TRBJ1-5, with D possibly TRBD1 on 5 matching bases. Germline values: CDR1 SQVTM, CDR2 ANQGSEA. Trimming removed 8 bases at V and 4 bases at J, with 15 bases between. This CDR3 has 13 amino acids. This chain's CDR3 is CSHSGGENQPQHF. The CDR3 DNA reads as TGCAGCCACTCCGGGGGGGAAAATCAGCCCCAGCATTTT.

The chain joins TRBV6-1 to TRBJ2-1; D unclear. The ends were cut back, 3 bases at V and 3 bases at J, with 12 bases in the middle. Germline V lookup: CDR1 MNHNS, CDR2 SASEGT. The CDR3 is made up of 15 amino acids. The CDR3 bases are TGTGCCAGCAGTGACGGAAACAGATTCTACAATGAGCAGTTCTTC. It specifies CASSDGNRFYNEQFF.